This T cell receptor beta chain emerged from a study of monozygotic twins with inflammatory bowel disease. Whole-study findings and limits: IBD-affected twins scored below their healthy co-twins in TCRbeta diversity (inverse Simpson). Clonotype overlap with others was lower in IBD patients than in healthy twins, a difference that was greatest with disease activity.

This CDR3 is built from 13 residues. Germline V gene sequence: CDR1 SEHNR, CDR2 FQNEAQ (reference sequence). Comments on this clonotype: What it recognizes is unknown.

Every TCR library used roughly 3,400 ng of total RNA. TCRdb reprocessed the 5' RACE reads, keeping one entry per CDR3 protein, no DNA. This listing includes around 150,000 distinct CDR3 sequences. The rearrangement uses TRBV7-9 and TRBJ2-5; TCRdb's D call of TRBD1 is untestable without DNA. The sequence came from a human donor with ulcerative colitis or Crohn's disease, or a healthy co-twin of an affected twin (not recorded which). The sequenced material came from blood. The chain's CDR3 is CASTLTASKPQYF.